This entry features one T cell receptor beta chain sequence. The record originates from a study of blood T cell repertoires in COVID-19. As for the study in general: Acute and convalescent COVID-19 specimens originated in the United States, Italy and Spain. T cells, B-cell-depleted T cells, or PBMCs provided the cDNA or gDNA that served as material.

This CDR3 comprises 14 residues. The germline V gene has CDR1 ENHRY and CDR2 SYGVKD. With 0 bases removed from V and 8 bases from J, the gap between germline ends came to 11 bases. Method: immunoSEQ multiplex PCR; TCRdb's copy keeps in-frame clones and lacks some. The table records roughly 180,000 clones, 75% to 85% of them present only once. The material sequenced was peripheral blood. This rearrangement joins TRBV10-3 to TRBJ1-5; D may be TRBD1 (5 bases). The sequence was obtained from a woman in her thirties or forties with COVID-19, enrolled during active disease. The CDR3 DNA reads TGTGCCATCAGTGAGTCGGGGCTACTGGAGCCCCAGCATTTT. This sequence encodes CAISESGLLEPQHF.